This passage covers 17 T cell receptor beta chains from one sample sequenced in a study of shared clonotypes between healthy human individuals (dated by TCRdb to 2018 to 2020). Library preparation used the immunoSEQ multiplex PCR assay. Sourced from immuneACCESS, this table was stored by TCRdb with only in-frame sequences that have V and J called. A share of the clones is absent; for the studies checked, an unresolved V gene accounts for under half, and the remainder has no known explanation. In this sample the table shows some 2.1 million clones, 85% to 95% of which occur a single time. The ten largest clones capture 0.13% of the sample. Material: naive CD4+ T cells sorted from blood. Interpreted using the paper, the cell subset or site label stands for: CD45RA+ positively selected. Receptors originate from a man younger than 30 in good health.

V and J are TRBV5-1 and TRBJ2-2, with 12 positions matching TRBD2. Germline V lookup: CDR1 SGHRS, CDR2 YFSETQ. This CDR3 is built from 14 residues. Losses at the gene ends were 3 bases for V and 7 bases for J; bases not matched to a gene: 1. In DNA, the CDR3 is TGCGCCAGCAGCTCGGGACTAGCGGGCGGGGAGCTGTTTTTT. Residues: CASSSGLAGGELFF.

The chain recombines TRBV18 with TRBJ2-3; D is uncertain. Per the germline V gene, CDR1 is KGHSH and CDR2 is LQKENI. This CDR3 spans 12 amino acids. V dropped 5 bases and J dropped 6 bases, with 9 bases sitting between them. The CDR3 here is CASSTLTDTQYF. CDR3 nucleotides: TGTGCCAGCTCAACCCTAACCGATACGCAGTATTTT.

V is TRBV27 and J is TRBJ2-3, with 8 bases identical to TRBD2. The V segment lost 6 bases and the J segment 4 bases; nucleotides outside the gene matches: 6. The CDR3 length is 14 residues. Germline V gives CDR1 MNHEY, CDR2 SMNVEV (reference sequence). CDR3 protein: CASRTEGLADTQYF. The CDR3 nucleotides read TGTGCCAGCAGGACGGAGGGACTAGCAGATACGCAGTATTTT.

V and J are TRBV6-1 and TRBJ1-5; D remains unclear. The CDR3 loop spans 14 amino acids. V dropped 4 bases and J dropped 4 bases, with 11 bases sitting between them. CDR1 and CDR2 from the germline V gene are MNHNS and SASEGT. DNA of the CDR3: TGTGCCAGCAGTGCCGGAGGGATAAATCAGCCCCAGCATTTT. Residues: CASSAGGINQPQHF.

The chain couples TRBV7-9 to TRBJ2-1; no clear D. CDR3 size: 13 residues. Germline V lookup: CDR1 SEHNR, CDR2 FQNEAQ (reference sequence). Trimming took 5 bases from V and 9 from J, leaving 14 bases between them. The CDR3 DNA is TGTGCCAGCAGCGCACGAGCGTGGGGTGAGCAGTTCTTC. The encoded protein is CASSARAWGEQFF.

V and J are TRBV28 and TRBJ1-3, with D tentatively TRBD1 (5 bases). This CDR3 comprises 16 residues. Trimming removed 5 bases from V and 5 bases from J, with 19 bases in between. Germline-derived CDR1 and CDR2 are MDHEN and SYDVKM. The CDR3 protein is CASSPPTGSARNTIYF. The CDR3, as DNA: TGTGCCAGCAGTCCTCCCACAGGTTCCGCTCGAAACACCATATATTTT. Filled out from reference TRBV28 and TRBJ1-3, the complete variable domain reads DVKVTQSSRYLVKRTGEKVFLECVQDMDHENMFWYRQDPGLGLRLIYFSYDVKMKEKGDIPEGYSVSREKKERFSLILESASTNQTSMYLCASSPPTGSARNTIYFGEGSWLTVV.

The chain carries TRBV19 and TRBJ2-7; TRBD1 agrees at 9 bases. In germline, CDR1 is LNHDA, CDR2 SQIVND (reference sequence). The J segment lost 4 bases and the V segment lost 5 bases, leaving 3 bases of the junction unmatched. This CDR3 region has 13 residues. The CDR3 region is CASSDRGRYEQYF. DNA for the CDR3: TGTGCCAGTAGTGACAGGGGGAGATACGAGCAGTACTTC. The full variable domain, with the rest looked up from reference TRBV19 and TRBJ2-7, is DGGITQSPKYLFRKEGQNVTLSCEQNLNHDAMYWYRQDPGQGLRLIYYSQIVNDFQKGDIAEGYSVSREKKESFPLTVTSAQKNPTAFYLCASSDRGRYEQYFGPGTRLTVT.

The V call is TRBV18, the J call TRBJ1-2, with no clear D. Germline assignment: CDR1 KGHSH and CDR2 LQKENI. The CDR3 is 14 amino acids. V lost 2 bases, J lost 4 bases, and 11 bases lay in between. The CDR3 is CASSPDTEGYGYTF. The CDR3 DNA follows: TGTGCCAGCTCACCAGACACAGAGGGCTATGGCTACACCTTC.

As to this clone: Being one base from a much bigger clone, this may be a read error. This sequence joins TRBV5-5 and TRBJ1-2, with no clear D. The CDR3 loop spans 12 amino acids. With 0 bases removed from V and 4 bases from J, the gap between germline ends came to 4 bases. Germline V lookup: CDR1 SGHKS, CDR2 YYEKEE (reference sequence). In nucleotides, the CDR3 is TGTGCCAGCAGCTTGGGGAGCTATGGCTACACCTTC. This sequence encodes CASSLGSYGYTF.

This chain links TRBV18 with TRBJ2-3; D is tentatively TRBD1 or TRBD2 (5 bases each). Germline V gives CDR1 KGHSH, CDR2 LQKENI. This CDR3 region has 15 residues. Trimming removed 5 bases at V and 0 bases at J, with 12 bases between. This chain's CDR3 is CASSWGSASTDTQYF. In DNA form, the CDR3 reads TGTGCCAGCTCATGGGGGTCCGCTAGCACAGATACGCAGTATTTT.

The V and J genes are TRBV6-6 and TRBJ1-1, with D unresolved. V was cut by 2 bases and J by 2 bases, with 9 bases left in between. Germline CDR1 and CDR2: MNHNY and SVGAGI (reference sequence). The CDR3 is made up of 14 amino acids. The chain's CDR3 is CASSYLGSNTEAFF. CDR3 in DNA: TGTGCCAGCAGTTACCTAGGTAGCAACACTGAAGCTTTCTTT.

This clone was recorded only once. V gene TRBV5-5 combines with J gene TRBJ1-6; the D is unclear. This CDR3 is 16 amino acids long. Germline CDR1 and CDR2: SGHKS and YYEKEE (reference sequence). The ends were cut back, 1 base at V and 0 bases at J, with 8 bases in the middle. Written as DNA, the CDR3 is TGTGCCAGCAGCTTGTCCCCAGCCTCCTATAATTCACCCCTCCACTTT. It yields the protein CASSLSPASYNSPLHF.

The chain combines TRBV7-2 with TRBJ2-2; D gene ambiguous. V was trimmed by 3 bases and J by 1 base, leaving 9 bases between them. The CDR3 runs to 15 residues. CDR1 is SGHTA and CDR2 is FQGNSA in the germline V gene. CDR3 in DNA: TGTGCCAGCAGCTTTTCCAGACTGAACACCGGGGAGCTGTTTTTT. It yields the protein CASSFSRLNTGELFF.

The CDR3 protein is CASLKWGVTGLAGGGTDTQYF. In nucleotides, the CDR3 is TGTGCCAGCTTAAAATGGGGAGTAACGGGACTAGCGGGAGGTGGGACAGATACGCAGTATTTT. The chain links TRBV27 to TRBJ2-3; 15 bases line up with TRBD2. Germline loops: CDR1 MNHEY, CDR2 SMNVEV (reference sequence). CDR3 length equals 21 residues. J gave up 3 bases and V 8 bases, and 21 bases lay outside the gene matches.

The rearrangement joins TRBV14 to TRBJ1-2; D remains ambiguous. The germline CDR1 and CDR2 sequences are SGHDN and FVKESK. This CDR3 spans 14 amino acids. V lost 1 base and J lost 4, with 10 bases in between. CDR3 protein: CASSQAAEAYGYTF. The CDR3 bases are TGTGCCAGCAGCCAAGCCGCAGAAGCCTATGGCTACACCTTC.

This clone was detected once. CDR3 residues: CASSLDGGGRETQYF. For the CDR3, the DNA is TGTGCCAGCAGCTTAGATGGGGGTGGTAGAGAGACCCAGTACTTC. The rearrangement uses TRBV11-3 and TRBJ2-5; D could derive from TRBD1 or TRBD2 (5 bases each). Germline V gene sequence: CDR1 SGHNT, CDR2 YENEEA. CDR3 length: 15 amino acids. V was trimmed by 0 bases and J by 4 bases, leaving 12 bases between them.

The chain links TRBV10-3 to TRBJ2-7; the D gene is possibly TRBD1 (5 bases). The V and J ends lost 4 bases and 0 bases respectively, with 10 bases between them. Germline V gene lookup returns CDR1 ENHRY and CDR2 SYGVKD. The CDR3 has 14 amino acids. This CDR3 is CAISARQPSYEQYF. DNA for the CDR3: TGTGCCATCAGTGCCCGACAGCCCTCCTACGAGCAGTACTTC.